This T cell receptor (beta chain) was recorded in a study of T cell responses to AZD1222 COVID-19 vaccine. Libraries were prepared by immunoSEQ multiplex PCR; TCRdb keeps only in-frame clonotypes and omits some of them. The repertoire holds more than 95,000 clones, more than 80% seen once, with approximately 4.5% in the top ten. Germline assignment: CDR1 MNHEY and CDR2 SVGAGI. The CDR3 is 15 residues long. Findings of the study overall: Dominant CD4 TCR responses targeted spike regions 160-218 and 743-854.

About this clone: Its antigen is unidentified. One end of the junction varies from germline; a read error may be responsible.

The chain employs TRBV6-5 and TRBJ1-6, with 8 bases fitting TRBD1. Specimen: peripheral blood, collected on day 0 of AZD1222 vaccination. This receptor was taken from an adult in good health. Here the CDR3 DNA reads TGTGCCAGCAGTTACTCGACAGGGGATAACTCACCCCTCCACTTT. Encoded protein: CASSYSTGDNSPLHF.